This TCR beta chain was profiled in a study of Ad26.COV2.S vaccination and SARS-CoV-2 variants. Study-wide background: Sample donor was a member of the COV1001 Ad26.COV2.S trial arm.

General study findings and limits: Comparable non-spike TCR breadth was observed in vaccine and placebo recipients.

Repertoires were generated with immunoSEQ multiplex PCR, while TCRdb's copy carries only in-frame clones and drops some. The data contain more than 300,000 clones, around four fifths of them singletons. Germline CDR1 SEHNR, CDR2 FQNEAQ (reference sequence). The CDR3 loop spans 12 amino acids. V was pared by 1 base and J by 12 bases, with 13 bases between. Documented treatment: 15 to 20 received Ad26.COV2.S at low or high dose, single or two shots; about 5 received placebo; per-sample allocation not given. Day 63 following the first vaccine or placebo injection was when the samples were taken. Ad26 vector vaccine expressed Wuhan-strain SARS-CoV-2 spike. This clone occurred once. Its antigen is unidentified.

The source of this sequence is a person aged 18-65 years who received the Ad26.COV2.S COVID-19 vaccine or a placebo. The rearrangement joins TRBV7-9 to TRBJ2-7; D possibly corresponds to TRBD1 (5 bases). The sample consisted of peripheral blood, taken in a trial of Ad26.COV2.S vaccine versus placebo. CDR3 in DNA: TGTGCCAGCAGCTTAGAGATGGGCAGGGTGTACTTC. This codes for CASSLEMGRVYF.